Shown below are 18 T cell receptor beta chains from a single sample sequenced in a study of cytomegalovirus exposure and HLA in healthy donors. PCR used 60 Vbeta primers and 13 Jbeta primers. Assay used: immunoSEQ multiplex PCR; TCRdb lists only in-frame clones, some missing. Recorded here are under 200,000 clones; the top ten clones represent about 0.8%. Sequencing used PBMCs. These receptors were taken from a woman aged 18-29 years in good health and CMV-seropositive.

V gene TRBV7-8 combines with J gene TRBJ2-7; TRBD2 aligns across 8 bases. This CDR3 spans 16 amino acids. Trimming took 1 base from V and 0 from J; bases not matched to a gene: 5. Germline assignment: CDR1 SGHVS and CDR2 FQNEAQ. CDR3 residues: CASSLGSSGSSYEQYF. In DNA, the CDR3 is TGTGCCAGCAGCTTAGGGTCCAGCGGGAGCTCCTACGAGCAGTACTTC.

V is TRBV5-4 and J is TRBJ1-6; D perhaps matches TRBD1 (6 bases). The CDR3 covers 15 residues. The germline V and J ends were trimmed by 3 bases and 3 bases, with 10 bases remaining between them. Germline V gives CDR1 SGHNT, CDR2 YYREEE (reference sequence). The CDR3 is CASSSTGHYNSPLHF. CDR3 bases: TGTGCCAGCAGCTCGACAGGCCACTATAATTCACCCCTCCACTTT. The full variable domain, its missing parts supplied by reference TRBV5-4 and TRBJ1-6, is ETGVTQSPTHLIKTRGQQVTLRCSSQSGHNTVSWYQQALGQGPQFIFQYYREEENGRGNFPPRFSGLQFPNYSSELNVNALELDDSALYLCASSSTGHYNSPLHFGNGTRLTVT.

The chain couples TRBV5-1 to TRBJ1-1; a possible D gene is TRBD1 (5 bases). This CDR3 comprises 14 residues. Between the trimmed V and J ends, which lost 1 base and 0 bases, there was a span of 7 bases. Per germline, CDR1 SGHRS and CDR2 YFSETQ. The CDR3 DNA reads as TGCGCCAGCAGCTTGATGGACATGAACACTGAAGCTTTCTTT. The encoded protein is CASSLMDMNTEAFF.

The rearrangement links TRBV28 to TRBJ1-5, with D uncertain. V dropped 4 bases and J dropped 8 bases, with 6 bases sitting between them. Germline-derived CDR1 and CDR2 are MDHEN and SYDVKM. The CDR3 has 11 amino acids. This chain's CDR3 is CASSSVEPQHF. Here the CDR3 DNA reads TGTGCCAGCAGTTCGGTGGAGCCCCAGCATTTT.

This rearrangement joins TRBV4-3 to TRBJ1-3; no clear D gene. The CDR3 has 13 residues. Germline CDR1 LGHNA, CDR2 YSLEER. V lost 0 bases and J 4 bases, leaving 4 bases between the germline ends. Here the CDR3 reads CASSQDTGNTIYF. The CDR3 coding sequence is TGCGCCAGCAGCCAAGACACAGGAAACACCATATATTTT.

In the case of this clone: Other DNA variants within this sample encode the same CDR3. The chain has TRBV6-5 and TRBJ2-1; 11 bases line up with TRBD2. Trimming at V came to 6 bases and at J to 4 bases, leaving 2 bases not matched to a gene. The CDR3 contains 14 residues. Germline assignment: CDR1 MNHEY and CDR2 SVGAGI. The CDR3 region has the DNA TGTGCCAGCAGCCGACTAGCGGGGTACAATGAGCAGTTCTTC. Translated, it gives CASSRLAGYNEQFF.

The chain uses TRBV9 and TRBJ2-2; D is perhaps TRBD1 (6 bases). Germline V gene sequence: CDR1 SGDLS, CDR2 YYNGEE. V shed 1 base and J shed 1 base, with 14 bases lying between them. The length of the CDR3 is 17 residues. CDR3 sequence (DNA): TGTGCCAGCAGCGTACCCTTAGGACAGATGAACACCGGGGAGCTGTTTTTT. Encoded protein: CASSVPLGQMNTGELFF.

The chain joins TRBV2 to TRBJ1-5; D is ambiguous. This CDR3 comprises 14 residues. The V end lost 1 base, the J end lost 5 bases, and 9 bases lay between the germline ends. Germline V CDR1 and CDR2: SNHLY, FYNNEI. The CDR3 protein is CASSEEEVYQPQHF. The CDR3 nucleotides read TGTGCCAGCAGTGAAGAGGAGGTTTATCAGCCCCAGCATTTT.

This rearrangement joins TRBV5-1 to TRBJ2-7; D may be TRBD1 (6 bases). The V gene's germline CDR1 is SGHRS and CDR2 YFSETQ. Trimming shortened V by 4 bases and J by 2 bases, and 13 bases separated the two germline ends. CDR3 length: 14 amino acids. Here the CDR3 reads CASSTRGGPYEQYF. CDR3 DNA sequence: TGCGCCAGCAGCACTAGAGGGGGACCCTACGAGCAGTACTTC.

J is TRBJ1-1 and V is TRBV21-1; the table calls TRBD1, which could not be checked here. TRBV21-1 is assigned pseudogene status. CDR3 length: 16 residues. The CDR3: CASRPETGGESTEAFF. DNA of the CDR3: TGTGCCAGCAGACCCGAGACAGGGGGCGAGAGCACTGAAGCTTTCTTT.

The V call is TRBV7-8, the J call TRBJ1-4; D call uncertain. This CDR3 region has 15 residues. The germline CDR1 and CDR2 sequences are SGHVS and FQNEAQ. Trimming removed 1 base at V and 3 bases at J, with 9 bases between. CDR3 coding DNA: TGTGCCAGCAGCTTAGAGGCAGGTCCTAATGAAAAACTGTTTTTT. Translated: CASSLEAGPNEKLFF.

The rearrangement links TRBV2 to TRBJ2-3, with a tentative D call TRBD2 (7 bases). Per germline, CDR1 SNHLY and CDR2 FYNNEI. The CDR3 runs 14 residues. The V end lost 8 bases, the J end lost 1 base, and 13 bases lay between the germline ends. CDR3 in amino acids: CASGRGAGTDTQYF. CDR3 nucleotide sequence: TGTGCCAGCGGTCGGGGGGCTGGCACAGATACGCAGTATTTT. Complete variable domain (other parts from reference TRBV2 and TRBJ2-3): EPEVTQTPSHQVTQMGQEVILRCVPISNHLYFYWYRQILGQKVEFLVSFYNNEISEKSEIFDDQFSVERPDGSNFTLKIRSTKLEDSAMYFCASGRGAGTDTQYFGPGTRLTVL.

This chain uses TRBV9 with TRBJ2-5, with D unresolved. Gene TRBJ2-7 matches the end of the DNA better, so the J call may be wrong. The CDR3 covers 15 residues. The V gene's germline CDR1 is SGDLS and CDR2 YYNGEE. CDR3 in DNA: TGTGCCAGCAGCCCATACTATGAGGACTCCTACGAGCAGTACTTC. Its protein is CASSPYYEDSYEQYF.

The genes are TRBV6-5 and TRBJ1-1, with TRBD1 identical over 11 bases. The CDR3 runs to 14 residues. V was pared by 6 bases and J by 4 bases, with 4 bases of the junction left unmatched. Per the germline V gene, CDR1 is MNHEY and CDR2 is SVGAGI. Here the CDR3 reads CASSRDRGGTEAFF. CDR3 DNA: TGTGCCAGCAGCCGGGACAGGGGGGGCACTGAAGCTTTCTTT.

The V call is TRBV15, the J call TRBJ2-2; tentatively, D is TRBD1 (6 bases). CDR1 and CDR2 (germline): LNHNV, YYDKDF (reference sequence). The CDR3 runs to 18 residues. Trimming cost V 5 bases and J 4 bases, with 23 bases left between them. CDR3 protein: CATSPSIGGFGATGELFF. The CDR3 DNA sequence: TGTGCCACCAGCCCATCGATAGGGGGTTTTGGGGCCACCGGGGAGCTGTTTTTT. The full variable domain, completed using reference TRBV15 and TRBJ2-2, is DAMVIQNPRYQVTQFGKPVTLSCSQTLNHNVMYWYQQKSSQAPKLLFHYYDKDFNNEADTPDNFQSRRPNTSFCFLDIRSPGLGDTAMYLCATSPSIGGFGATGELFFGEGSRLTVL.

The chain has TRBV19 and TRBJ2-1; 9 positions match TRBD1. Germline CDR1 and CDR2: LNHDA and SQIVND (reference sequence). The CDR3 consists of 15 residues. V lost 7 bases and J lost 7; bases outside the gene matches: 11. The CDR3 spells CASTVSGTGRNEQFF. CDR3 nucleotides: TGTGCCAGTACTGTCTCCGGGACAGGGCGTAATGAGCAGTTCTTC. The variable domain in full, with the rest retrieved from reference TRBV19 and TRBJ2-1, is DGGITQSPKYLFRKEGQNVTLSCEQNLNHDAMYWYRQDPGQGLRLIYYSQIVNDFQKGDIAEGYSVSREKKESFPLTVTSAQKNPTAFYLCASTVSGTGRNEQFFGPGTRLTVL.

The CDR3 bases are TGCGCCAGCAGGGACGGACTCCGCACAGATACGCAGTATTTT. Translated, it gives CASRDGLRTDTQYF. This chain connects TRBV5-1 to TRBJ2-3; TRBD2 might be the D (5 bases). CDR3 length equals 14 residues. V was shortened by 5 bases and J by 1 base, with 11 bases between the two germline ends. From germline, CDR1 is SGHRS and CDR2 YFSETQ. Complete variable domain (other parts from reference TRBV5-1 and TRBJ2-3): KAGVTQTPRYLIKTRGQQVTLSCSPISGHRSVSWYQQTPGQGLQFLFEYFSETQRNKGNFPGRFSGRQFSNSRSEMNVSTLELGDSALYLCASRDGLRTDTQYFGPGTRLTVL.

The chain links TRBV5-5 to TRBJ2-1, with no clear D. V lost 5 bases to trimming and J lost 4 bases, with 7 bases between them. Germline lookup yields CDR1 SGHKS and CDR2 YYEKEE (reference sequence). CDR3 length equals 12 residues. The CDR3 nucleotides read TGTGCCAGCAGGAGCTTTTACAATGAGCAGTTCTTC. Translated: CASRSFYNEQFF.